This T cell receptor (beta chain) was retrieved from a study of T cells in Graves' hyperthyroidism and ophthalmopathy. The TCR beta CDR3 regions underwent amplification using RNA transcripts as the source. An initial round of RT-PCR targeting the TCR CDR3 relied on the HTBI primer set. TCRdb passed the multiplex PCR reads through MiXCR, listing each CDR3 protein once. The sample has under 300,000 distinct CDR3 sequences; about 14% are singletons. CDR1 is SGHNT and CDR2 is YENEEA in the germline V gene. The CDR3 sequence is 15 residues long. Trimming stripped 2 bases from V and 2 bases from J, with 13 bases between.

This chain joins TRBV11-3 and TRBJ2-7; D could derive from TRBD1 or TRBD2 (5 bases each). This TCR was recovered from a middle-aged woman with Graves' hyperthyroidism that later progressed to Graves' ophthalmopathy. The material sequenced was blood. The CDR3 protein is CASSLFRDPAYEQYF. The CDR3 DNA sequence: TGTGCCAGCAGCTTATTCCGGGACCCAGCCTACGAGCAGTACTTC.